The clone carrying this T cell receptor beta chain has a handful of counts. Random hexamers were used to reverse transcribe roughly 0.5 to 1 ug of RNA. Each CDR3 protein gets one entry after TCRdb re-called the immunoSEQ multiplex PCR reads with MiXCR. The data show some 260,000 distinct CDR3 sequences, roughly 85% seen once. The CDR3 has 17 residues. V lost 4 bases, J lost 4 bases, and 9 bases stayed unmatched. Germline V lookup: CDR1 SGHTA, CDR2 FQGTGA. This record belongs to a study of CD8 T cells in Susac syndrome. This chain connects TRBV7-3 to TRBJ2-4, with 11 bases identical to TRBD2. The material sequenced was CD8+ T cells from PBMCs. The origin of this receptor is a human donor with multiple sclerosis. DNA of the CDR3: TGTGCCAGCAGCTCGAACGGTGGGACTAGCGGAAAAAACATTCAGTACTTC. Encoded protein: CASSSNGGTSGKNIQYF.